Each of the 29 T cell receptor beta chains below was sequenced from the same sample in a study of shared clonotypes between healthy human individuals (dated by TCRdb to between 2020 and 2021). The library was made by the immunoSEQ multiplex PCR assay. Entries here come from immuneACCESS through TCRdb and include only in-frame sequences with V and J called. Some clones fail to appear in such tables; in the studies checked, an unresolved V gene covers under half of the shortfall, and the cause of the remainder is unknown. For this sample the table gives roughly 700,000 clones, of which roughly 70% were detected only once. The ten largest clones take up over 1.5% of the sample. Sequencing used memory CD4+ T cells sorted from blood. The intended sense of this specimen's cell subset or site label: CD45RA-negative fraction. These receptors came from a woman in her twenties or thirties in good health.

This chain joins TRBV5-4 and TRBJ1-1; 9 nucleotides match TRBD1. Germline V gene lookup returns CDR1 SGHNT and CDR2 YYREEE (reference sequence). With 3 bases clipped from V and 7 bases from J, the junction kept 4 bases outside the gene matches. The CDR3 is made up of 13 amino acids. In nucleotides, the CDR3 is TGTGCCAGCAGCTCCGACAGGGGGGGTGAAGCTTTCTTT. It codes for CASSSDRGGEAFF.

This sequence joins TRBV6-1 and TRBJ1-2; D not certain. The CDR3 has 14 amino acids. Between the trimmed V and J ends, which lost 0 bases and 8 bases, there was a span of 13 bases. CDR1 and CDR2 from the germline V gene are MNHNS and SASEGT. The CDR3 DNA follows: TGTGCCAGCAGTGAAGCGAGGGCGGGATACGGCTACACCTTC. It translates to CASSEARAGYGYTF.

The chain carries TRBV5-1 and TRBJ2-1; D is possibly TRBD1 (6 bases). The germline V gene encodes CDR1 SGHRS and CDR2 YFSETQ. This CDR3 comprises 17 residues. Trimming took 3 bases from V and 9 from J, leaving 25 bases between them. The DNA for the CDR3 is TGCGCCAGCAGCTCGGAAACAGGGTACGGGGCGAGGAGTGAGCAGTTCTTC. This sequence encodes CASSSETGYGARSEQFF.

V is TRBV25-1 and J is TRBJ2-5, with 8 bases lining up with TRBD2. After removal of 1 base from V and 1 base from J, the junction contained 11 bases not matched to a gene. The CDR3 runs to 18 residues. Germline V gene lookup returns CDR1 MGHDK and CDR2 SYGVNS. The CDR3 protein is CASSESFPGLASQETQYF. The CDR3 DNA sequence: TGTGCCAGCAGTGAATCCTTTCCTGGACTAGCTTCCCAAGAGACCCAGTACTTC. Combining the CDR3 with reference TRBV25-1 and TRBJ2-5 gives the whole variable domain EADIYQTPRYLVIGTGKKITLECSQTMGHDKMYWYQQDPGMELHLIHYSYGVNSTEKGDLSSESTVSRIRTEHFPLTLESARPSHTSQYLCASSESFPGLASQETQYFGPGTRLLVL.

The rearrangement links TRBV5-1 to TRBJ1-1, with D perhaps matching TRBD1 (5 bases). This CDR3 spans 16 amino acids. V was cut by 1 base and J by 6 bases, with 19 bases left in between. CDR1 is SGHRS, CDR2 YFSETQ, per germline. CDR3 amino acids: CASSLLDSGAMAEAFF. For the CDR3, the DNA is TGCGCCAGCAGCTTGTTAGATAGCGGGGCAATGGCTGAAGCTTTCTTT. The whole variable domain, filled in from reference TRBV5-1 and TRBJ1-1, reads KAGVTQTPRYLIKTRGQQVTLSCSPISGHRSVSWYQQTPGQGLQFLFEYFSETQRNKGNFPGRFSGRQFSNSRSEMNVSTLELGDSALYLCASSLLDSGAMAEAFFGQGTRLTVV.

The table lists this clone with a count of one. The chain carries TRBV27 and TRBJ2-7; TRBD1 matches 8 bases. V shed 5 bases and J 5 bases; nucleotides not matched to a gene: 8. Germline CDR1 MNHEY, CDR2 SMNVEV (reference sequence). This CDR3 contains 14 residues. Here the CDR3 reads CASSPGQGPNEQYF. The CDR3 coding sequence is TGTGCCAGCAGTCCCGGACAGGGTCCCAACGAGCAGTACTTC.

The chain is built from TRBV10-3 and TRBJ1-2; no clear D. The ends were cut back, 2 bases at V and 5 bases at J, with 9 bases in the middle. Germline CDR1 and CDR2: ENHRY and SYGVKD. The CDR3 spans 13 residues. The CDR3 here is CAISEPPVYGYTF. CDR3 DNA sequence: TGTGCCATCAGTGAGCCCCCGGTTTATGGCTACACCTTC.

This clone turned up a few times. This chain connects TRBV6-1 to TRBJ2-5, with D maybe TRBD2 (5 bases). In germline, CDR1 is MNHNS, CDR2 SASEGT. Trimming took 4 bases from V and 5 from J, leaving 11 bases between them. The CDR3 runs to 13 residues. The CDR3 spells CASSAVRRETQYF. The CDR3 DNA reads as TGTGCCAGCAGTGCGGTTCGGAGGGAGACCCAGTACTTC.

The chain uses TRBV5-1 and TRBJ2-5; maybe TRBD1 (5 bases). From germline, CDR1 is SGHRS and CDR2 YFSETQ. The CDR3 has 16 residues. V was clipped by 0 bases and J by 1 base, with 13 bases between them. In DNA, the CDR3 is TGCGCCAGCAGCTTGGGACTGGACACCCTCCAAGAGACCCAGTACTTC. Protein product: CASSLGLDTLQETQYF.

Details on this clone: Other DNA variants within this sample encode the same CDR3. The rearrangement joins TRBV5-1 to TRBJ2-2, with TRBD1 identical over 7 bases. Germline CDR1 is SGHRS and CDR2 is YFSETQ. The length of the CDR3 is 15 residues. J gave up 3 bases and V 2 bases, and 4 bases lay outside the gene matches. In nucleotides, the CDR3 is TGCGCCAGCAGCTTAGGGGACAGAGACACCGGGGAGCTGTTTTTT. Translated, it gives CASSLGDRDTGELFF.

The chain employs TRBV18 and TRBJ2-4, with D unclear. The germline gives CDR1 KGHSH, CDR2 LQKENI. V was trimmed by 3 bases and J by 12 bases, leaving 18 bases between them. The CDR3 spans 14 residues. In nucleotides, the CDR3 is TGTGCCAGCTCACCCGAGCACTTAGCTCCCTATCAGTACTTC. Amino acids: CASSPEHLAPYQYF.

This rearrangement joins TRBV7-7 to TRBJ2-7; 8 bases are a match to TRBD1. Germline-derived CDR1 and CDR2 are SSHAT and FNYEAQ (reference sequence). The CDR3 totals 16 residues. The V gene end was trimmed by 0 bases and the J gene end by 5 bases; junction bases not matched to a gene: 9. The CDR3 region is CASSLAYRDRIDEQYF. The CDR3 DNA reads as TGTGCCAGCAGCTTAGCGTACCGGGACAGGATTGACGAGCAGTACTTC.

The rearrangement joins TRBV11-2 to TRBJ1-5; no definite D call. The CDR3 runs to 12 residues. Trimming took 2 bases from V and 7 from J, leaving 6 bases between them. Looked up from germline, CDR1 is SGHAT and CDR2 is FQNNGV. The CDR3 region is CASSLSGQPQHF. CDR3 nucleotide sequence: TGTGCCAGCAGCTTATCCGGGCAGCCCCAGCATTTT.

The genes are TRBV30 and TRBJ1-5; TRBD1 matches 7 bases. CDR3 length equals 15 residues. Trimming cost V 0 bases and J 7 bases; bases outside gene matches: 9. Looked up from germline, CDR1 is GTSNPN and CDR2 is SVGIG (reference sequence). The CDR3 DNA reads TGTGCCTGGAGTGTACGTAGGGGGCGGTCACAGCCCCAGCATTTT. Its translation is CAWSVRRGRSQPQHF.

With respect to this clone: Within the sample, other DNA sequences also encode this same CDR3. This sequence joins TRBV5-1 and TRBJ2-2; maybe TRBD1 (6 bases). The CDR3 totals 15 residues. CDR1 SGHRS and CDR2 YFSETQ come from the germline V gene. V gave up 4 bases and J gave up 0 bases, with 10 bases separating them. DNA for the CDR3: TGCGCCAGCAGCGTTGACAGGCCGAACACCGGGGAGCTGTTTTTT. It is translated as CASSVDRPNTGELFF.

V is TRBV11-2 and J is TRBJ1-5; no reliable D call. V lost 5 bases and J lost 0, with 17 bases in between. This CDR3 contains 17 residues. The germline CDR1 and CDR2 sequences are SGHAT and FQNNGV. CDR3 residues: CASSAQKVGYSNQPQHF. The DNA of the CDR3 is TGTGCCAGCAGCGCCCAGAAGGTTGGTTATAGCAATCAGCCCCAGCATTTT.

This chain joins TRBV6-5 and TRBJ2-1, with 10 bases that match TRBD1. The CDR3 totals 14 residues. J was trimmed by 7 bases and V by 4 bases; bases with no gene match: 4. CDR1 is MNHEY, CDR2 SVGAGI, per germline. In nucleotides, the CDR3 is TGTGCCAGCAGTTCGGGACAGGGGATGAATGAGCAGTTCTTC. This gives the protein CASSSGQGMNEQFF.

Concerning this clone: Just one base apart from a much larger clone, this may be a read error. The same CDR3 also results from other DNA sequences found in this sample. The V and J genes are TRBV5-1 and TRBJ2-1; TRBD2 matches 10 bases. The length of the CDR3 is 15 residues. The germline V gene encodes CDR1 SGHRS and CDR2 YFSETQ. V shed 2 bases and J 4 bases; nucleotides not matched to a gene: 3. CDR3 bases: TGCGCCAGCAGCTTATCTAGCGGGGGATACAATGAGCAGTTCTTC. As protein: CASSLSSGGYNEQFF.

This clone was observed a few times. The chain has TRBV19 and TRBJ2-3; D unclear. Trimming cost V 4 bases and J 2 bases, with 10 bases left between them. This CDR3 contains 14 residues. Germline V gene data show CDR1 as LNHDA and CDR2 as SQIVND (reference sequence). The CDR3 here is CASSKQVSTDTQYF. In DNA, the CDR3 is TGTGCCAGTAGTAAGCAAGTTTCCACAGATACGCAGTATTTT.

The J gene is TRBJ1-1, the V gene TRBV28; unclear D gene. Trimming pared 5 bases from V and 3 bases from J, leaving 16 bases between. This CDR3 contains 15 residues. In germline, CDR1 is MDHEN, CDR2 SYDVKM. For the CDR3, the DNA is TGTGCCAGCAGTCCGGCCGACAAACTGTACACTGAAGCTTTCTTT. It translates to CASSPADKLYTEAFF.

This clone has a handful of counts. V usage is TRBV27 and J usage is TRBJ2-5; TRBD2 matches 8 bases. After removal of 0 bases from V and 3 bases from J, the junction contained 6 bases not matched to a gene. Per germline, CDR1 MNHEY and CDR2 SMNVEV (reference sequence). This CDR3 has 16 amino acids. The CDR3 spells CASSLSLGRVKETQYF. The CDR3 DNA sequence: TGTGCCAGCAGTTTATCCCTCGGGAGGGTTAAAGAGACCCAGTACTTC.

Details on this clone: The germline gene is not matched at one end of the junction; a read error may be the cause. The rearrangement links TRBV30 to TRBJ2-7, with 11 bases fitting TRBD2. Germline V gene lookup returns CDR1 GTSNPN and CDR2 SVGIG (reference sequence). The CDR3 runs 12 residues. CDR3 sequence (DNA): TGTGCCTGGAGTCTCACTAGCGGGAGTATCAACTTC. Amino acids: CAWSLTSGSINF.

The CDR3 spells CASSPGIYEQYF. CDR3 DNA: TGCGCCAGCAGTCCTGGGATCTACGAGCAGTACTTC. The gene calls are TRBV5-1 and TRBJ2-7; no clear D. Per the germline V gene, CDR1 is SGHRS and CDR2 is YFSETQ. The ends were cut back, 5 bases at V and 3 bases at J, with 9 bases in the middle. The CDR3 is made up of 12 amino acids.

The chain combines TRBV4-1 with TRBJ1-5; D not resolved. V lost 1 base, J lost 0 bases, and 10 bases lay in between. The CDR3 totals 16 residues. Germline V CDR1 and CDR2: MGHRA, YSYEKL. The CDR3 loop reads CASSQVSGYSNQPQHF. CDR3 sequence (DNA): TGCGCCAGCAGCCAAGTATCCGGTTATAGCAATCAGCCCCAGCATTTT.

The chain uses TRBV19 and TRBJ1-4; unclear D gene. CDR3 length equals 15 residues. Germline values: CDR1 LNHDA, CDR2 SQIVND (reference sequence). Trimming stripped 4 bases from V and 0 bases from J, with 9 bases between. CDR3 in amino acids: CASSTSMTTNEKLFF. As DNA, the CDR3 is TGTGCCAGTAGTACCTCAATGACAACTAATGAAAAACTGTTTTTT.

This clone was observed a handful of times. V usage is TRBV15 and J usage is TRBJ2-2; 7 bases fit TRBD2. J gave up 8 bases and V 1 base, and 7 bases lay outside the gene matches. The CDR3 totals 15 residues. CDR1 and CDR2 (germline): LNHNV, YYDKDF (reference sequence). DNA for the CDR3: TGTGCCACCAGCAGAGTTGCGGGAGATTCAGGGGAGCTGTTTTTT. Residues: CATSRVAGDSGELFF.

The chain has TRBV5-4 and TRBJ2-1; D gene ambiguous. From germline, CDR1 is SGHNT and CDR2 YYREEE (reference sequence). V gave up 0 bases and J gave up 3 bases, with 13 bases separating them. The CDR3 spans 16 residues. CDR3 residues: CASSLASGNLYNEQFF. Written as DNA, the CDR3 is TGTGCCAGCAGCTTGGCTTCTGGGAATCTCTACAATGAGCAGTTCTTC.

The chain links TRBV27 to TRBJ2-7; D possibly corresponds to TRBD2 (5 bases). V lost 3 bases to trimming and J lost 3 bases, with 15 bases between them. CDR1 is MNHEY, CDR2 SMNVEV, per germline (reference sequence). The CDR3 has 15 residues. The CDR3 bases are TGTGCCAGCAGTTTCTTCCCGCTAGGAGGCTACGAGCAGTACTTC. This sequence encodes CASSFFPLGGYEQYF.

This chain links TRBV5-4 with TRBJ2-7; TRBD2 agrees at 7 bases. The junction had 9 bases not matched to a gene; V was cut back by 5 bases and J by 1 base. The germline V gene has CDR1 SGHNT and CDR2 YYREEE (reference sequence). The CDR3 is 15 amino acids. CDR3 nucleotide sequence: TGTGCCAGCAGGTCGGCGTCTAGCGGTTCCTACGAGCAGTACTTC. Protein: CASRSASSGSYEQYF.